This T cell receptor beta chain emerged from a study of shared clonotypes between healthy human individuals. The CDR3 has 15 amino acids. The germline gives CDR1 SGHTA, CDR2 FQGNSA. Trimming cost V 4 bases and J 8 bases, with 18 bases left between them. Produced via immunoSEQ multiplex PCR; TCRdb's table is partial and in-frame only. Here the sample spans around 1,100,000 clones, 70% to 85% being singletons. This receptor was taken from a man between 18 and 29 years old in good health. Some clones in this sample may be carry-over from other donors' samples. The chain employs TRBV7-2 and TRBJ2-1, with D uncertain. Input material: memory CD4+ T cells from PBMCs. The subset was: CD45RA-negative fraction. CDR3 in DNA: TGTGCCAGCAGCTCCCACTCAATCCGGAACGATGAGCAGTTCTTC. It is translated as CASSSHSIRNDEQFF.